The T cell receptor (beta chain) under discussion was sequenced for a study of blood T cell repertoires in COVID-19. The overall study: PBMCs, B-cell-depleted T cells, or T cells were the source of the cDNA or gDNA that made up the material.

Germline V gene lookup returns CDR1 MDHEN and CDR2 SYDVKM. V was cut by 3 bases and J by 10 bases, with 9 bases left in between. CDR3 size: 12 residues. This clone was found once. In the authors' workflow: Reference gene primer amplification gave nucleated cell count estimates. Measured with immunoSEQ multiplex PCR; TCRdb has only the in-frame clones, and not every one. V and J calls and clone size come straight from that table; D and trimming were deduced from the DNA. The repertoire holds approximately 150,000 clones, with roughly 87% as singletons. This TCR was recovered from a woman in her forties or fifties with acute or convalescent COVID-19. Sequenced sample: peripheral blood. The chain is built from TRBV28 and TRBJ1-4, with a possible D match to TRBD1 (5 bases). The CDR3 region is CASSFREGKLFF. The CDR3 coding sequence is TGTGCCAGCAGTTTCAGGGAGGGAAAACTGTTTTTT.